The rows below give T cell receptor beta chains drawn from one sample of a study of blood T cell repertoires in COVID-19. Measured with immunoSEQ multiplex PCR; TCRdb has only the in-frame clones, and not every one. This table has around 99,000 clones, about four fifths appearing once. The sequencing input was peripheral blood. The source is a human donor in a cohort sampled during active COVID-19. CDR3s include the opening cysteine and the closing phenylalanine or tryptophan. A D gene is named only where the DNA matches it firmly. Expanded clones get a size class; other rows say once, few or many, or leave the size out.

clone size: once; V gene: TRBV7-3; D gene: NA; J gene: TRBJ2-2; CDR3 protein: CASSSMEGRFSGELFF; CDR3 DNA: TGTGCCAGCAGCTCAATGGAGGGCAGATTCTCCGGGGAGCTGTTTTTT
clone size: NA; V gene: TRBV24-1; D gene: TRBD1; J gene: TRBJ1-1; CDR3 protein: CATRYRGNTEAFF; CDR3 DNA: TGTGCCACCCGTTACAGGGGAAATACTGAAGCTTTCTTT
clone size: NA; V gene: TRBV7-3; D gene: TRBD2; J gene: TRBJ2-3; CDR3 protein: CASTPGRETDTQYF; CDR3 DNA: TGTGCCAGCACCCCCGGGCGGGAGACAGATACGCAGTATTTT
clone size: NA; V gene: TRBV7-6; D gene: NA; J gene: TRBJ1-4; CDR3 protein: CASSPSRLIYEKLFF; CDR3 DNA: TGTGCCAGCAGCCCTTCACGGTTAATCTACGAAAAACTGTTTTTT
clone size: once; V gene: TRBV5-5; D gene: TRBD1; J gene: TRBJ2-3; CDR3 protein: CASSTGQGAWTDTQYF; CDR3 DNA: TGTGCCAGCAGCACGGGACAGGGGGCTTGGACAGATACGCAGTATTTT
clone size: NA; V gene: TRBV11-1; D gene: TRBD1; J gene: TRBJ1-2; CDR3 protein: CASSTPTGNGYTF; CDR3 DNA: TGTGCCAGCAGCACCCCGACAGGGAATGGCTACACCTTC
clone size: NA; V gene: TRBV30; D gene: TRBD2; J gene: TRBJ2-7; CDR3 protein: CAWRRRASGSYEQYF; CDR3 DNA: TGTGCCTGGCGGAGGAGGGCTAGCGGCTCCTACGAGCAGTACTTC
clone size: NA; V gene: TRBV3-1/TRBV3-2; D gene: NA; J gene: TRBJ1-4; CDR3 protein: CASSLRGAPEKLFF; CDR3 DNA: TGTGCCAGCAGCCTCCGGGGGGCTCCTGAAAAACTGTTTTTT
clone size: NA; V gene: TRBV27; D gene: NA; J gene: TRBJ2-7; CDR3 protein: CASSLGGPTTRGQYF; CDR3 DNA: TGTGCCAGCAGTTTAGGGGGCCCTACTACGAGAGGGCAGTACTTC
clone size: NA; V gene: TRBV28; D gene: TRBD1; J gene: TRBJ1-2; CDR3 protein: CASSSRQGPIGYGYTF; CDR3 DNA: TGTGCCAGCAGTTCCAGACAGGGGCCGATTGGGTATGGCTACACCTTC
clone size: NA; V gene: TRBV4-1; D gene: NA; J gene: TRBJ1-2; CDR3 protein: CASSRPAGSPLYGYTF; CDR3 DNA: TGCGCCAGCAGCCGCCCAGCAGGGTCCCCCCTCTATGGCTACACCTTC
clone size: NA; V gene: TRBV6-2/TRBV6-3; D gene: TRBD2; J gene: TRBJ2-3; CDR3 protein: CASSASGTTDTQYF; CDR3 DNA: TGTGCCAGCAGCGCTAGCGGGACCACAGATACGCAGTATTTT
clone size: NA; V gene: TRBV9; D gene: NA; J gene: TRBJ1-3; CDR3 protein: CASSVSSGVERNTIYF; CDR3 DNA: TGTGCCAGCAGCGTATCTTCGGGGGTCGAGAGAAACACCATATATTTT
clone size: NA; V gene: TRBV7-9; D gene: NA; J gene: TRBJ1-2; CDR3 protein: CASSPGYERPDYGYTF; CDR3 DNA: TGTGCCAGCAGCCCCGGGTATGAGCGCCCCGACTATGGCTACACCTTC
clone size: NA; V gene: TRBV7-2; D gene: TRBD1; J gene: TRBJ2-4; CDR3 protein: CASSIGTGGVPKNIQYF; CDR3 DNA: TGTGCCAGCAGCATCGGGACAGGGGGCGTGCCCAAAAACATTCAGTACTTC
clone size: few; V gene: TRBV27; D gene: TRBD2; J gene: TRBJ2-2; CDR3 protein: CASSLLASGSWVGELFF; CDR3 DNA: TGTGCCAGCAGTTTATTGGCTAGCGGTTCCTGGGTCGGGGAGCTGTTTTTT
clone size: NA; V gene: TRBV19; D gene: TRBD2; J gene: TRBJ2-1; CDR3 protein: CATQTSGYEQFF; CDR3 DNA: TGTGCCACCCAGACTAGCGGGTACGAGCAGTTCTTC
clone size: NA; V gene: TRBV5-1; D gene: NA; J gene: TRBJ2-5; CDR3 protein: CASSELAGAGLSQYF; CDR3 DNA: TGCGCCAGCAGCGAGCTGGCTGGGGCCGGATTGTCCCAGTACTTC
clone size: NA; V gene: TRBV7-2; D gene: TRBD2; J gene: TRBJ2-3; CDR3 protein: CASSPSGTSGRAVDTQYF; CDR3 DNA: TGTGCCAGCAGCCCCAGCGGGACTAGCGGGAGGGCCGTAGATACGCAGTATTTT
clone size: NA; V gene: TRBV9; D gene: NA; J gene: TRBJ1-1; CDR3 protein: CASSQGQNTEAFF; CDR3 DNA: TGTGCCAGCAGCCAGGGACAGAACACTGAAGCTTTCTTT
clone size: NA; V gene: TRBV4-3; D gene: TRBD2; J gene: TRBJ2-5; CDR3 protein: CASSPREEETQYF; CDR3 DNA: TGCGCCAGCAGCCCTCGGGAGGAAGAGACCCAGTACTTC
clone size: NA; V gene: TRBV4-1; D gene: TRBD2; J gene: TRBJ2-3; CDR3 protein: CASSQAVTSASTDTQYF; CDR3 DNA: TGCGCCAGCAGCCAAGCTGTGACTAGCGCTAGCACAGATACGCAGTATTTT
clone size: NA; V gene: TRBV11-1; D gene: NA; J gene: TRBJ1-1; CDR3 protein: CASSPRGGPTEAFF; CDR3 DNA: TGTGCCAGCAGCCCCCGGGGAGGGCCAACTGAAGCTTTCTTT
clone size: NA; V gene: TRBV6-5; D gene: TRBD1; J gene: TRBJ1-1; CDR3 protein: CASSLDRVRSEAFF; CDR3 DNA: TGTGCCAGCAGCTTGGACAGGGTGAGGTCTGAAGCTTTCTTT
clone size: NA; V gene: TRBV19; D gene: TRBD1; J gene: TRBJ1-2; CDR3 protein: CASRIQGARHGYTF; CDR3 DNA: TGTGCCAGTAGAATACAGGGGGCGCGCCATGGCTACACCTTC
clone size: once; V gene: TRBV6-4; D gene: NA; J gene: TRBJ1-3; CDR3 protein: CASPTPRASGNTIYF; CDR3 DNA: TGTGCCAGCCCTACCCCCAGGGCCTCTGGAAACACCATATATTTT
clone size: NA; V gene: TRBV5-1; D gene: TRBD1; J gene: TRBJ2-2; CDR3 protein: CASSNRDSQNTGELFF; CDR3 DNA: TGCGCCAGCAGCAACCGGGACAGCCAAAACACCGGGGAGCTGTTTTTT
clone size: once; V gene: TRBV3-1/TRBV3-2; D gene: TRBD2; J gene: TRBJ2-7; CDR3 protein: CASSPRLAGPPEQYF; CDR3 DNA: TGTGCCAGCAGCCCGCGACTAGCGGGACCCCCCGAGCAGTACTTC